This T cell receptor beta chain stems from a study of T cells in Graves' hyperthyroidism and ophthalmopathy. This clonotype was detected ten times or more. The antigen is undetermined. Diagnosis rested on symptoms, serum thyroxine and TRAb, thyroid ultrasound, and orbital computed tomography. The CDR3 sequence is 16 residues long. CDR1 and CDR2 from the germline V gene are SGHAT and FQNNGV. J gave up 7 bases and V 6 bases, and 14 bases lay outside the gene matches. The TCR beta CDR3 regions underwent amplification using RNA transcripts as the source. First-round RT-PCR targeting the TCR CDR3 was performed with the HTBI primer set. Each CDR3 protein gets one entry after TCRdb re-called the multiplex PCR reads with MiXCR. The sample shows around 600,000 distinct CDR3 sequences, 14% of them seen only once. Findings of the study overall: Ophthalmopathy was distinguished from stable hyperthyroidism by 13 V-J signatures. Blood also showed most of the thyroid clonotypes that were expanded above 0.001.

This sequence joins TRBV11-2 and TRBJ2-1; TRBD2 agrees at 8 bases. This clonotype originated in a woman aged 18-29 years with Graves' ophthalmopathy. Specimen: blood. The CDR3 sequence is CASRPFSGTKENEQFF. For the CDR3, the DNA is TGTGCCAGCAGGCCGTTTAGCGGGACAAAGGAGAATGAGCAGTTCTTC.